The present T cell receptor (beta chain) was sequenced within a study of technical replicates of blood from a few donors. Only in-frame clones appear in the TCRdb table, and some are missing; sequencing was by immunoSEQ multiplex PCR. The sample contains more than 70,000 clones, approximately 90% of which appear only once. This clone appeared a single time. Sequencing input: T cells isolated from PBMCs. The sequence derives from a human donor in good health.

The CDR3 region is CASSATSDTGELFF. CDR3 nucleotides: TGCGCCAGCAGCGCGACTAGCGACACCGGGGAGCTGTTTTTT. This chain links TRBV5-1 with TRBJ2-2; 8 bases map to TRBD2. CDR1 SGHRS and CDR2 YFSETQ come from the germline V gene. The CDR3 contains 14 residues. V was clipped by 4 bases and J by 3 bases; unmatched bases: 2.